This T cell receptor (beta chain) stems from a study of T cell responses to AZD1222 COVID-19 vaccine. Overall study findings and caveats: Within unmutated variant regions lay the reported targets of nearly half of spike-specific TCRs.

Only in-frame clones appear in the TCRdb table, and some are missing; sequencing was by immunoSEQ multiplex PCR. The profile covers about 15,000 clones, with about 85% appearing a single time and around 3% taken by the ten largest. The table lists this clone with a count of one. Antigen unknown. The CDR3 consists of 14 residues. CDR1 and CDR2 (germline): LGHNA, YSLEER. V was pared by 0 bases and J by 6 bases, with 11 bases between. The TCR comes from an adult who received the AZD1222 COVID-19 vaccine. The sequences come from peripheral blood, collected 28 days after the second AZD1222 dose. This chain links TRBV4-3 with TRBJ1-2, with D perhaps matching TRBD1 (6 bases). Here the CDR3 reads CASSQDRGFDGYTF. The CDR3 bases are TGCGCCAGCAGCCAAGATAGGGGGTTTGATGGCTACACCTTC.